The entry below gives a single T cell receptor beta chain sequence along with its context. Positive CCR7 selection of CD45RO-negative cells yielded the naive CD8 cells, and terminally differentiated effector memory CD45RA+ cells were excluded. Trimming left V 5 bases short and J 0 bases short, with 13 bases between. This CDR3 is 16 amino acids long. The germline V gene encodes CDR1 SEHNR and CDR2 FQNEAQ (reference sequence). TCRdb's copy holds only in-frame clones and misses some; the assay was immunoSEQ multiplex PCR. The table has roughly 2.1 million clones, 93% seen once. The sample originates from a study of shared clonotypes between healthy human individuals. Looking at the study overall: There were three CD4 naive, three CD4 memory, two CD8 naive and one CD8 memory plates per donor.

V gene TRBV7-9 combines with J gene TRBJ2-2; tentative D call: TRBD2 (5 bases). The material sequenced was naive CD8+ T cells from PBMCs. This TCR was sampled from a man younger than 35 in good health. Some clones in this sample may be carry-over from other donors' samples. The CDR3 bases are TGTGCCAGCAGCCCGACGACTAACGCGAACACCGGGGAGCTGTTTTTT. It codes for CASSPTTNANTGELFF.